This T cell receptor beta chain was sequenced for a study of Ad26.COV2.S vaccination and SARS-CoV-2 variants. Study-level background: The donor participated in the COV1001 trial, in its Ad26.COV2.S arm.

Noted treatment: 15 to 20 received Ad26.COV2.S at low or high dose, single or two shots; roughly five received placebo; per-sample allocation not given. The investigators took samples on day 63 after the first vaccine or placebo injection. Here immunoSEQ multiplex PCR was the method, and the copy in TCRdb shows in-frame clones only, minus some. The profile covers 250,000 or so clones, with around nine tenths appearing a single time and approximately 3% taken by the ten largest. The CDR3 length is 15 residues. Trimming stripped 2 bases from V and 3 bases from J, with 8 bases between. Germline CDR1 reads SEHNR; CDR2 reads FQNEAQ (reference sequence).

The receptor was derived from a person between 18 and 59 years old who received the Ad26.COV2.S COVID-19 vaccine or a placebo. The chain has TRBV7-9 and TRBJ2-6; D ambiguous. Sequencing used peripheral blood, obtained in a trial of Ad26.COV2.S vaccine versus placebo. CDR3 sequence reads: CASSLRVGGANVLTF. CDR3 in DNA: TGTGCCAGCAGCTTAAGGGTCGGTGGGGCCAACGTCCTGACTTTC. Together with reference TRBV7-9 and TRBJ2-6, the CDR3 gives the full variable domain: DTGVSQNPRHKITKRGQNVTFRCDPISEHNRLYWYRQTLGQGPEFLTYFQNEAQLEKSRLLSDRFSAERPKGSFSTLEIQRTEQGDSAMYLCASSLRVGGANVLTFGAGSRLTVL.